The table lists the clone carrying this T cell receptor beta chain with a count of one. Its antigen is undetermined. The data are from a study of OX40 agonist ivuxolimab in advanced cancers. Blood sampling was done at baseline, cycle 4 day 1, and cycle 7 day 1. The assay was immunoSEQ multiplex PCR, and TCRdb's table has in-frame clones only and misses some. The sample consists of roughly 80,000 clones, approximately 89% of them appearing once. The germline V and J ends were trimmed by 4 bases and 10 bases, with 17 bases remaining between them. CDR3 length: 15 amino acids. Per the germline V gene, CDR1 is KGHSH and CDR2 is LQKENI. Study-level results: Also showing low normalized T-cell clonal expansion were some of the nonresponders.

The sequencing here drew on CD4+ or CD8+ T cells sorted from blood, taken in a trial of the OX40 agonist ivuxolimab. The chain is built from TRBV18 and TRBJ1-6; TRBD1 might be the D (5 bases). The source is an adult with an advanced solid tumor such as melanoma, head and neck, liver or kidney cancer. The CDR3: CASSLNRDPGSPLHF. DNA of the CDR3: TGTGCCAGCTCACTTAACCGGGACCCAGGATCACCCCTCCACTTT.